One sample yielded the 6 T cell receptor beta chains listed below, sequenced in a study of T cells in Graves' hyperthyroidism and ophthalmopathy. Researchers amplified the TCR beta CDR3 regions from RNA transcripts. A first-round RT-PCR of the TCR CDR3 used the HTBI primer set. TCRdb re-analysed the multiplex PCR reads in MiXCR, keeping a single row per CDR3 protein. This table holds 750,000 to 900,000 distinct CDR3 sequences, roughly 40% found once. Sequencing was carried out using blood. These receptors were taken from a man younger than 35 with Graves' hyperthyroidism.

This clonotype was detected ten times or more. The genes are TRBV19 and TRBJ1-2, with 8 bases matching TRBD1. CDR1 and CDR2 from the germline V gene are LNHDA and SQIVND (reference sequence). This CDR3 spans 13 amino acids. V gave up 7 bases and J gave up 4 bases; unmatched junction bases: 5. The CDR3 DNA is TGTGCCAGTATCCCAGGGGGCGGCTATGGCTACACCTTC. Its protein product is CASIPGGGYGYTF.

This clonotype showed up many times. This chain links TRBV10-3 with TRBJ1-6, with D possibly matching TRBD1 (6 bases). The germline gives CDR1 ENHRY, CDR2 SYGVKD. The CDR3 runs to 16 residues. Trimming removed 6 bases at V and 7 bases at J, with 19 bases between. CDR3 coding DNA: TGTGCCATCAGGTCTTTAGAACAGGGTGGCAATTCACCCCTCCACTTT. Translation gives CAIRSLEQGGNSPLHF.

The chain recombines TRBV11-1 with TRBJ2-7, with 15 bases matching TRBD2. Germline V CDR1 and CDR2: SGHAT, FQDESV (reference sequence). Losses at the gene ends were 7 bases for V and 6 bases for J; bases not matched to a gene: 10. The CDR3 covers 16 residues. The CDR3 DNA reads as TGTGCCAGCACCGAGAAGGGACTAGCGGGAGGCCGCGAGCAGTACTTC. Its protein product is CASTEKGLAGGREQYF.

The chain carries TRBV27 and TRBJ1-4; D is unclear. The CDR3 runs 14 residues. CDR1 is MNHEY, CDR2 SMNVEV, per germline (reference sequence). V was shortened by 6 bases and J by 8 bases, with 16 bases between the two germline ends. Here the CDR3 DNA reads TGTGCCAGCAGGCAGGACGCCCTTGGGGAAAAACTGTTTTTT. Its translation: CASRQDALGEKLFF.

This clonotype has a count of ten or more. The chain links TRBV2 to TRBJ1-5, with a weak D call TRBD1 (6 bases). The CDR3 covers 15 residues. CDR1 and CDR2 from the germline V gene are SNHLY and FYNNEI. Trimming left V 8 bases short and J 7 bases short, with 21 bases between. The CDR3: CASDPEAGAEQPQHF. CDR3 coding DNA: TGTGCCAGCGACCCTGAGGCAGGGGCAGAACAGCCCCAGCATTTT.

This clonotype was recorded at least ten times. The V call is TRBV7-8, the J call TRBJ1-5; D perhaps matches TRBD1 (6 bases). The CDR3 covers 14 residues. Germline V gene lookup returns CDR1 SGHVS and CDR2 FQNEAQ. Trimming took 6 bases from V and 1 from J, leaving 10 bases between them. The CDR3 coding sequence is TGTGCCAGCAGTCCAGGGGCCAGCAATCAGCCCCAGCATTTT. Protein product: CASSPGASNQPQHF.